This T cell receptor beta chain was obtained from a study of T-cell memory formation after mild COVID-19. Study-level findings and limits: Contracting CD4+ clones were located mainly in CM and EM, and CD8+ clones in EMRA.

With regard to this clonotype: Its antigen remains unidentified.

TCRdb used MiXCR to reprocess the 5' RACE reads, holding one entry per CDR3 protein. The table includes approximately 410,000 distinct CDR3 sequences, 20% to 25% detected once. CDR3 length equals 14 residues. V shed 3 bases and J 5 bases; nucleotides not matched to a gene: 6. Germline CDR1 MGHDK, CDR2 SYGVNS. The TCR was taken from an adult woman who had mild COVID-19 (a few samples of this study predate the infection). Cell type and time point are not known. The chain combines TRBV25-1 with TRBJ1-2; TRBD1 matches 7 bases. Sequenced sample: PBMCs or a T cell subset sorted from them (not recorded which). The chain's CDR3 is CASSEPGGLYGYTF. The CDR3 nucleotides are TGTGCCAGCAGTGAGCCAGGGGGGCTGTATGGCTACACCTTC.